The source of this T cell receptor beta chain is a study of T cells expressing NK-cell markers (dated by TCRdb to the early 2020s). A note on the overall study: Fewer than ten donors provided sorted CD3+CD56+NKG2C+, CD3+CD56+NKG2C- and CD3+CD56-NKG2C+ T-cell subsets, whose TCR beta-chain repertoires were profiled. Among the eight sequenced donors, only one was HCMV-seronegative, while the other seven were HCMV-seropositive. The study sequenced eight donors, all healthy volunteers chosen at random: three men and five women. Libraries were sequenced as 2 x 150 bp reads on Illumina HiSeq 2000/2500, MiSeq or NextSeq.

The study at large found these results: In a handful of donors, the dominant CD3+CD56+NKG2C+ clonotypes were found to rank among the top 10 CD8+ clonotypes and to make up about 1.0-7.5% of CD8+ T cells. Those dominant clonotypes were again the most abundant among CD3+CD56-NKG2C+ cells in four donors, at about 25-65%. Whether the expanded NKG2C-expressing T cell clones were specific for HCMV antigens was left unclear.

Sequencing was carried out with an Illumina HiSeq 2000. TCR beta cDNA libraries were prepared using 5'RACE template switching, which introduced a universal primer site and unique molecular identifiers. Priming for cDNA synthesis came from the TCR beta constant segment, and two successive PCR amplification steps followed. Per the original workflow: MIGEC handled demultiplexing of the reads and grouping by UMI, while MiTCR was used to assemble and quantify clonotypes. To exclude erroneous sequences, any TCR cDNA sequence not supported by at least two reads was discarded. The tcR package was used for downstream repertoire analysis, and clonotypes were matched between fractions using CDR3 nucleotide sequence together with V segment. VDJmatch was used to annotate antigen specificity against VDJdb, with one amino acid substitution in CDR3 allowed. Reads reprocessed by TCRdb are summarized as one entry per CDR3 protein sequence, and DNA is absent. These V and J calls originate from TCRdb's pipeline instead of the authors' own analysis. This sample's clone table shows approximately 420,000 distinct CDR3 sequences. Approximately 11% of the sample rests with the top ten.

CDR1 and CDR2, per the germline V gene, are MGHRA and YSYEKL. The CDR3, cysteine through phenylalanine, is 16 amino acids long. Nucleotide data are not available. HCMV-specific IgG was detected in serum with a commercial ELISA kit to determine HCMV serostatus. Peripheral blood mononuclear cells were isolated from blood by Ficoll density gradient centrifugation. On this clonotype itself: Its cognate antigen has yet to be identified.

The receptor was derived from a woman aged 45 to 65 in good health. Donor details come from another sample of the same person, matched by shared clones. This chain is built from TRBV4-1 and TRBJ2-2; TCRdb indicates TRBD2, and absent DNA this call remains unverified. Sequences were obtained from blood T cells: a sorted CD56 or NKG2C T cell subset, CD4+ or CD8+ T cells, or bulk PBMC T cells (not recorded which). This receptor has the CDR3 CASSQPPSGEAGELFF.